The clone carrying this T cell receptor (beta chain) came up a few times. Its target is not known. This sample is part of a study of post-analysis software for immune sequencing data. The study, taken as a whole, reports: The five TRBV segments detected at higher frequency in patients than in controls included TRBV5-6, TRBV5-1 and TRBV20-1.

Unique molecular identifiers featured in each of the TCR beta cDNA libraries. TCRdb fed the PCR reads into MiXCR, producing one record per CDR3 protein. The data contain roughly 730,000 distinct CDR3 sequences, around 27% of them singletons. The CDR3 has 16 residues. Germline V gene data show CDR1 as KGHSH and CDR2 as LQKENI. V was pared by 2 bases and J by 4 bases, with 9 bases of the junction left unmatched. The sequence was obtained from a girl aged 10-17 years with multiple sclerosis. Material: blood. The rearrangement links TRBV18 to TRBJ1-2, with 8 bases identical to TRBD1. In DNA, the CDR3 is TGTGCCAGCTCACCAGGACAGGGATCAACTGTCTATGGCTACACCTTC. Amino acid sequence: CASSPGQGSTVYGYTF.